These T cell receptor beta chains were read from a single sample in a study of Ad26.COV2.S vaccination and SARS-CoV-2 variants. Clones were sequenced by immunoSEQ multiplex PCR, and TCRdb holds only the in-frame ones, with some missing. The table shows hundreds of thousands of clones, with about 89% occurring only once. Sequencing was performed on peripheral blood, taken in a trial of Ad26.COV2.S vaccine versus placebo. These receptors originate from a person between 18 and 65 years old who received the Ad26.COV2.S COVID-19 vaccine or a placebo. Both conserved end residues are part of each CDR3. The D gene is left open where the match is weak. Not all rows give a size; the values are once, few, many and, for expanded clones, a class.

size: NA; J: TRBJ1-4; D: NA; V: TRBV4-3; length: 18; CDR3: CASSQGTEVYSTNEKLFF; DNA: TGCGCCAGCAGCCAAGGTACAGAAGTCTACTCAACTAATGAAAAACTGTTTTTT
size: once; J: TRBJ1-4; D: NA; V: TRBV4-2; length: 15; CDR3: CASSQDPDPDEKLFF; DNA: TGTGCCAGCAGCCAAGATCCTGACCCGGATGAAAAACTGTTTTTT
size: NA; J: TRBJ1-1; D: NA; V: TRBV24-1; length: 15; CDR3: CATSDSRLSTTEAFF; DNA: TGTGCCACCAGTGACAGCAGGTTATCTACGACTGAAGCTTTCTTT
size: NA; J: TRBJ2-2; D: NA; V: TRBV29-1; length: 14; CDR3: CSVPGTSNTGELFF; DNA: TGCAGCGTGCCGGGGACGTCCAACACCGGGGAGCTGTTTTTT
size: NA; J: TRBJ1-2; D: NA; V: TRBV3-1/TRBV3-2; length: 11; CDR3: CASSFGGGYTF; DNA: TGTGCCAGCAGCTTCGGGGGAGGCTACACCTTC
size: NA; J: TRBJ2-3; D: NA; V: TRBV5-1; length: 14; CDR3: CASSPGQSTDTQYF; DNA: TGCGCCAGCAGCCCCGGACAGAGCACAGATACGCAGTATTTT
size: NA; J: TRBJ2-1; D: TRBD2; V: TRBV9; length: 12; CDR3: CASSVGEGKQFF; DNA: TGTGCCAGCAGCGTGGGGGAGGGGAAGCAGTTCTTC
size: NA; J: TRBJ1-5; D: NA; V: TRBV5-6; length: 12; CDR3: CASSLRNQPQHF; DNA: TGTGCCAGCAGCTTAAGGAATCAGCCCCAGCATTTT
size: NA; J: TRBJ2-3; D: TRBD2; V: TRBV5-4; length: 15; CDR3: CASSASGLATDTQYF; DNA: TGTGCCAGCAGCGCGTCGGGACTAGCAACAGATACGCAGTATTTT
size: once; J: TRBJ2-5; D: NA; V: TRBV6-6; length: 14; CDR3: CASSRTGYGETQYF; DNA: TGTGCCAGCAGCCGCACAGGGTACGGGGAGACCCAGTACTTC
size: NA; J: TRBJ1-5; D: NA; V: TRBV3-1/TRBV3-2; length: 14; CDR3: CASSQDQGYQPQHF; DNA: TGTGCCAGCAGCCAAGACCAGGGTTATCAGCCCCAGCATTTT
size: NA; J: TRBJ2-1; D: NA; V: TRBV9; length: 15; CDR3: CASSVARGLNNEQFF; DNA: TGTGCCAGCAGCGTAGCTAGGGGTTTGAACAATGAGCAGTTCTTC
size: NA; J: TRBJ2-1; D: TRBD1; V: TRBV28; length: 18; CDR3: CASSTGQGLASRYNEQFF; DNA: TGTGCCAGCAGTACGGGACAGGGTTTGGCCTCGAGGTACAATGAGCAGTTCTTC
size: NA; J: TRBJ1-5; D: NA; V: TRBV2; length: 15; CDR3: CASSAGRRENQPQHF; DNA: TGTGCCAGCAGTGCAGGGAGAAGGGAGAATCAGCCCCAGCATTTT
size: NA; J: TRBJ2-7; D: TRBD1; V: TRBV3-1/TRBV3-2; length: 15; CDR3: CASSQARTGAYEQYF; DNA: TGTGCCAGCAGCCAAGCCCGGACAGGGGCCTACGAGCAGTACTTC
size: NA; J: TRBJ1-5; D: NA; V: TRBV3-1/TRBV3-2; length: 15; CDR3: CASSQGSGVNQPQHF; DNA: TGTGCCAGCAGCCAAGGATCCGGGGTCAATCAGCCCCAGCATTTT
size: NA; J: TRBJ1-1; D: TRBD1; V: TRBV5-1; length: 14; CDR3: CASAKDRADTEAFF; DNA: TGCGCCAGCGCTAAAGACAGGGCAGACACTGAAGCTTTCTTT
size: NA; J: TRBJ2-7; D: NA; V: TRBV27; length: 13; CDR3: CASSFSRVHEQYF; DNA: TGTGCCAGCAGTTTCAGTCGGGTGCACGAGCAGTACTTC
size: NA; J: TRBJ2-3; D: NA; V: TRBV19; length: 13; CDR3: CASSIESTDTQYF; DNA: TGTGCCAGTAGTATAGAAAGCACAGATACGCAGTATTTT
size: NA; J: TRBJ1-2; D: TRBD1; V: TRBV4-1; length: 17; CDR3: CASSQGSRAGGWDGYTF; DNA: TGCGCCAGCAGCCAAGGCTCGAGGGCAGGGGGCTGGGATGGCTACACCTTC
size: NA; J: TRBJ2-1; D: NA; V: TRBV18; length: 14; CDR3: CASSPPLDLNEQFF; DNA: TGTGCCAGCTCACCACCGTTAGATTTAAATGAGCAGTTCTTC
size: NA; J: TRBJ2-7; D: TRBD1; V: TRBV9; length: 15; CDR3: CASSVASGQAYEQYF; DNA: TGTGCCAGCAGCGTAGCATCCGGACAGGCCTACGAGCAGTACTTC
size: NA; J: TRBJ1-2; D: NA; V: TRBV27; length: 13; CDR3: CASSFTVGVGYTF; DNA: TGTGCCAGCAGTTTTACAGTCGGGGTCGGCTACACCTTC
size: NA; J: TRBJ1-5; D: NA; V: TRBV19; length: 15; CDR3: CASSMEVRVWQPQHF; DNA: TGTGCCAGTAGTATGGAGGTGCGGGTCTGGCAGCCCCAGCATTTT
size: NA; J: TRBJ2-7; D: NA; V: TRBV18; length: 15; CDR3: CASSSYRTVSYEQYF; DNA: TGTGCCAGCTCATCATACAGGACGGTCTCCTACGAGCAGTACTTC
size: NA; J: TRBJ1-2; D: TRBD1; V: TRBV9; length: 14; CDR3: CASSVDGTGGGYTF; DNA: TGTGCCAGCAGCGTAGATGGGACAGGGGGTGGCTACACCTTC
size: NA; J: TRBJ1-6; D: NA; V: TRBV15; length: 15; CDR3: CATSRAGVGNSPLHF; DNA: TGTGCCACCAGCAGAGCAGGGGTGGGTAATTCACCCCTCCACTTT
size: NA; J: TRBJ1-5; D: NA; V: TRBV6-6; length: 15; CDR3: CASSYSGARNQPQHF; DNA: TGTGCCAGCAGTTACTCAGGGGCTCGCAATCAGCCCCAGCATTTT
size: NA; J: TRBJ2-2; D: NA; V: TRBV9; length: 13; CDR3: CASSAYHTGELFF; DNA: TGTGCCAGCAGCGCCTACCACACCGGGGAGCTGTTTTTT
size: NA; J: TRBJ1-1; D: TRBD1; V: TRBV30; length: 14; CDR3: CAWSKDRDRSQAFF; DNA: TGTGCCTGGAGTAAGGACAGGGACCGTTCGCAAGCTTTCTTT
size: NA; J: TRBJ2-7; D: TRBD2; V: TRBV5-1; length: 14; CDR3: CASSWGGNSYEQYF; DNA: TGCGCCAGCAGCTGGGGGGGTAACTCCTACGAGCAGTACTTC
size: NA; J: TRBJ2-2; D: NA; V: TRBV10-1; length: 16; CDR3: CASGSGRASGTGELFF; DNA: TGCGCCAGCGGGAGCGGCAGGGCAAGCGGCACCGGGGAGCTGTTTTTT
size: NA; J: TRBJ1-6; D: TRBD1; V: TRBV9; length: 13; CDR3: CASSDGQDSPLHF; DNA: TGTGCCAGCAGCGACGGACAGGATTCACCCCTCCACTTT
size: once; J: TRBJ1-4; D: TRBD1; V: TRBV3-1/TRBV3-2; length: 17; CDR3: CASSQERSGQGFEKLFF; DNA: TGTGCCAGCAGCCAAGAGAGATCGGGACAGGGATTTGAAAAACTGTTTTTT